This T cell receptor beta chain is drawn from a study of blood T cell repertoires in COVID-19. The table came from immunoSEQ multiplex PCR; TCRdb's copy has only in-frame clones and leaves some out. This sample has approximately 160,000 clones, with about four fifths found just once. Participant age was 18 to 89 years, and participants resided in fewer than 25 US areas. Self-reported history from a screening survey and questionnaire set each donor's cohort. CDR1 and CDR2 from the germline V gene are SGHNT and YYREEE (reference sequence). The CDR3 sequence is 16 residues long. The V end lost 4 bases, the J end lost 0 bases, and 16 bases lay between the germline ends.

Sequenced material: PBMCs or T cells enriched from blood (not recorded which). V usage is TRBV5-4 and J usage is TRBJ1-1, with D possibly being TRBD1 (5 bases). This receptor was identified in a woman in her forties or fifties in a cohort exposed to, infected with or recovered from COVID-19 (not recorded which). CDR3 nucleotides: TGTGCCAGCAGCGGCGGGGGAGGGGCCCTGAACACTGAAGCTTTCTTT. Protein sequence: CASSGGGGALNTEAFF.